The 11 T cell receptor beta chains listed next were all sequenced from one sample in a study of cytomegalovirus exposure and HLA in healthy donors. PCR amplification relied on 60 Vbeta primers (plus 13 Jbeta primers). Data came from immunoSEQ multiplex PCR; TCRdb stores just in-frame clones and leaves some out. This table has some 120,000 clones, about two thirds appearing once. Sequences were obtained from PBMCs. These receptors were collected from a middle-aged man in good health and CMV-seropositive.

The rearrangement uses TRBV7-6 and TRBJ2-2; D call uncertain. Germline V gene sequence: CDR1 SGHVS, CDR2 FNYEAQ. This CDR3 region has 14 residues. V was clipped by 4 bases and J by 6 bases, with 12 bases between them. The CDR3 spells CASSSSIRAGELFF. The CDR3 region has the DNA TGTGCCAGCAGCTCCTCCATAAGAGCCGGGGAGCTGTTTTTT.

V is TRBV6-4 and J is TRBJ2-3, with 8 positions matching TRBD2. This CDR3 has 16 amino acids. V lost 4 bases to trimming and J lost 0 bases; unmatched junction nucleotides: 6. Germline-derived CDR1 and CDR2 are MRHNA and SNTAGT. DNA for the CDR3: TGTGCCAGCAGTGTCCTAAGCGGGGGAAGCACAGATACGCAGTATTTT. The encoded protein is CASSVLSGGSTDTQYF.

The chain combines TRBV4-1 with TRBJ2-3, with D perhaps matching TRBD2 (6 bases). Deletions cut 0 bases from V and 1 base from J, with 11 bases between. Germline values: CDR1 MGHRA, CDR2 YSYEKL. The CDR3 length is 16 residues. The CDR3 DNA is TGCGCCAGCAGCCAAGATGAGCGGGTTGGCACAGATACGCAGTATTTT. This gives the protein CASSQDERVGTDTQYF.

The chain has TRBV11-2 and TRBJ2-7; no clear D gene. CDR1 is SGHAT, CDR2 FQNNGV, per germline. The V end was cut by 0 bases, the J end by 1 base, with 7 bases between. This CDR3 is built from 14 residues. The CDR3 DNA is TGTGCCAGCAGCTTAGAGCCACAGTCCTACGAGCAGTACTTC. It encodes CASSLEPQSYEQYF.

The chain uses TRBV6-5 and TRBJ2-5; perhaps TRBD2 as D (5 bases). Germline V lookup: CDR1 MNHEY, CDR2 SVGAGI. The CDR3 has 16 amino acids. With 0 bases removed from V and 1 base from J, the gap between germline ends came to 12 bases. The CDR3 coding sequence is TGTGCCAGCAGTTACTCCGGGGAAAGAGCCCAAGAGACCCAGTACTTC. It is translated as CASSYSGERAQETQYF.

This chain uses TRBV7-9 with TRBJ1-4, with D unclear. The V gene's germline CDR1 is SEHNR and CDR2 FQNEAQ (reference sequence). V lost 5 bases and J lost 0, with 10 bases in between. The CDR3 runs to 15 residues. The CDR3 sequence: CASSPGVATNEKLFF. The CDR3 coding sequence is TGTGCCAGCAGCCCCGGGGTCGCAACTAATGAAAAACTGTTTTTT.

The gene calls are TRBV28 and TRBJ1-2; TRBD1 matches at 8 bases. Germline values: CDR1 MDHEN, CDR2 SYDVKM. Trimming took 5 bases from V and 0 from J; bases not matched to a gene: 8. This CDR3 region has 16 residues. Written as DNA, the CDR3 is TGTGCCAGCAGTACTCAGGGGGCCTTAGCTAACTATGGCTACACCTTC. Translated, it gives CASSTQGALANYGYTF.

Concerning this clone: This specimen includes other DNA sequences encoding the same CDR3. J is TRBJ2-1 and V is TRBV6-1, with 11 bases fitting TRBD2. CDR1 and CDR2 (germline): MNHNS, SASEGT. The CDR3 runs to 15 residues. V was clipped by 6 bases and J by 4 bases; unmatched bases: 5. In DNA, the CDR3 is TGTGCCAGCAGCGAAACTAGCGGGAGTTACAATGAGCAGTTCTTC. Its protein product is CASSETSGSYNEQFF.

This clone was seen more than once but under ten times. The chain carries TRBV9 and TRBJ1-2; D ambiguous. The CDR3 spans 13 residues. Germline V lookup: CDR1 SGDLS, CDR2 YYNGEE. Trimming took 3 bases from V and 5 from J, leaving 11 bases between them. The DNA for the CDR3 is TGTGCCAGCAGCGGCGTCGGGAGTTATGGCTACACCTTC. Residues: CASSGVGSYGYTF. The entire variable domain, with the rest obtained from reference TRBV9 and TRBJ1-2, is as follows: DSGVTQTPKHLITATGQRVTLRCSPRSGDLSVYWYQQSLDQGLQFLIQYYNGEERAKGNILERFSAQQFPDLHSELNLSSLELGDSALYFCASSGVGSYGYTFGSGTRLTVV.

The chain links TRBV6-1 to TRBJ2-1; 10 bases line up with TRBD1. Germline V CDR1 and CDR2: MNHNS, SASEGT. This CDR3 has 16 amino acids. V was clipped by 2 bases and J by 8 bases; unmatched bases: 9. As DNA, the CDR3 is TGTGCCAGCAGTGAAATGGGGACAGGGGTTATCTATGAGCAGTTCTTC. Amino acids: CASSEMGTGVIYEQFF.

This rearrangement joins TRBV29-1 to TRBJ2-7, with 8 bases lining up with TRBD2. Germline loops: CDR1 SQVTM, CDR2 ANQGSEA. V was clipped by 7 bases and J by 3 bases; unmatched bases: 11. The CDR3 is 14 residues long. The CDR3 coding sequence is TGCAGCGCCGGGGGGGGGCAAGGCATCTACGAGCAGTACTTC. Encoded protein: CSAGGGQGIYEQYF.